The 8 T cell receptor beta chains in this list originate from one sample, sequenced in a study of regulatory T cells in long-lasting Graves disease. As to time point: newly diagnosed GD, antithyroid drugs for less than 3 months. The authors made the TCR library using RNA they extracted from PBMCs. TCR beta libraries were built with iRepertoire HTBI primers and Arm-PCR of CDR3 regions. One entry per CDR3 protein results from TCRdb running MiXCR on the multiplex PCR reads. The sample includes about 470,000 distinct CDR3 sequences, more than 13% of them seen just once. Separately, the same data were catalogued under a study of T cells in Graves' hyperthyroidism and ophthalmopathy.

The material was peripheral blood mononuclear cells (PBMCs), obtained at new diagnosis, from a patient treated with antithyroid drugs. The receptors here all came from a woman aged 25 to 39 with Graves disease.

This chain uses TRBV29-1 with TRBJ2-7; D is perhaps TRBD1 (6 bases). The CDR3 has 12 amino acids. Germline V gene lookup returns CDR1 SQVTM and CDR2 ANQGSEA. Trimming removed 8 bases from V and 4 bases from J, with 15 bases in between. For the CDR3, the DNA is TGCAGCTTCCGGGACACTGAATACGAGCAGTACTTC. This sequence encodes CSFRDTEYEQYF.

This clonotype was detected once. This chain connects TRBV9 to TRBJ2-1, with D possibly called TRBD1 or TRBD2 (5 bases each). CDR1 and CDR2 (germline): SGDLS, YYNGEE. The CDR3 has 12 amino acids. The V gene lost 3 bases and the J gene lost 10 bases, with 11 bases spanning the gap. CDR3 amino acids: CASSEGPKEQFF. CDR3 coding DNA: TGTGCCAGCAGCGAGGGACCGAAAGAGCAGTTCTTC.

The table lists this clonotype with many counts. The chain is built from TRBV15 and TRBJ2-5; TRBD2 matches 7 bases. V shed 3 bases, J shed 5 bases, and the junction held 12 bases outside the gene matches. The CDR3 runs to 16 residues. Germline-derived CDR1 and CDR2 are LNHNV and YYDKDF (reference sequence). In DNA form, the CDR3 reads TGTGCCACCAGCAGGGACCTAGCGGCAGCTAGGGAGACCCAGTACTTC. It codes for CATSRDLAAARETQYF. Using reference TRBV15 and TRBJ2-5 for the parts outside the CDR3, the full variable domain is DAMVIQNPRYQVTQFGKPVTLSCSQTLNHNVMYWYQQKSSQAPKLLFHYYDKDFNNEADTPDNFQSRRPNTSFCFLDIRSPGLGDTAMYLCATSRDLAAARETQYFGPGTRLLVL.

This clonotype was observed at least ten times. The chain employs TRBV3-1 and TRBJ2-1; no reliable D call. Trimming shortened V by 6 bases and J by 1 base, and 19 bases separated the two germline ends. Germline CDR1 reads LGHDT; CDR2 reads YNNKEL (reference sequence). CDR3 length equals 17 residues. The DNA for the CDR3 is TGTGCCAGCAGACTTACCTCGACCGCGCGATCCTACAATGAGCAGTTCTTC. Translating it yields CASRLTSTARSYNEQFF.

This clonotype came up many times. The chain joins TRBV6-5 to TRBJ1-1; TRBD1 matches at 11 bases. Unmatched junction bases numbered 10, after V lost 3 bases and J lost 4 bases. The germline CDR1 and CDR2 sequences are MNHEY and SVGAGI. The CDR3 spans 17 residues. CDR3 loop: CASSYRSGQGAGTEAFF. CDR3 bases: TGTGCCAGCAGTTATAGGTCCGGACAGGGGGCAGGCACTGAAGCTTTCTTT.

The table lists this clonotype with many counts. The genes are TRBV28 and TRBJ2-7; 10 nucleotides line up with TRBD2. V was clipped by 7 bases and J by 2 bases; unmatched bases: 2. This CDR3 comprises 13 residues. Germline V gene sequence: CDR1 MDHEN, CDR2 SYDVKM. The CDR3 DNA follows: TGTGCCAGCAAGGGACTAGCGACCTACGAGCAGTACTTC. Its protein is CASKGLATYEQYF.

The rearrangement joins TRBV4-1 to TRBJ2-1, with 10 bases aligning to TRBD2. The DNA end lines up better with TRBJ2-7; the J call may be wrong. The CDR3 extends over 18 amino acids. Germline CDR1 reads MGHRA; CDR2 reads YSYEKL. As DNA, the CDR3 is TGCGCCAGCAGCCAAACTCGGCTAGCGGGAGTGAACAACGCACTGCAGTACTTC. It encodes CASSQTRLAGVNNALQYF.

In this sample, this clonotype turned up a few times. The V and J genes are TRBV19 and TRBJ2-5, with a tentative D call TRBD2 (5 bases). The germline V gene encodes CDR1 LNHDA and CDR2 SQIVND (reference sequence). V dropped 4 bases and J dropped 1 base, with 13 bases sitting between them. The CDR3 is made up of 15 amino acids. Here the CDR3 reads CASSNGITIQETQYF. The CDR3 DNA follows: TGTGCCAGTAGTAACGGGATTACAATCCAAGAGACCCAGTACTTC.